What follows are 25 T cell receptor beta chains derived from one specimen sequenced in a study of blood T cell repertoires in COVID-19. Only in-frame clones appear in the TCRdb table, and some are missing; sequencing was by immunoSEQ multiplex PCR. The sample includes roughly 200,000 clones, 85% of them seen just once. Source material: PBMCs or T cells enriched from blood (not recorded which). The receptors were sampled from a man in his forties or fifties who had recovered from COVID-19.

The gene calls are TRBV18 and TRBJ1-6; perhaps TRBD1 as D (5 bases). The CDR3 has 13 residues. Trimming shortened V by 6 bases and J by 10 bases, and 13 bases separated the two germline ends. Germline V CDR1 and CDR2: KGHSH, LQKENI. This chain's CDR3 is CASSPGRGSPLHF. CDR3 bases: TGTGCCAGCTCGCCAGGACGGGGGTCACCCCTCCACTTT.

A word on this clone: The same CDR3 can be traced to other DNA sequences in this sample. The gene calls are TRBV9 and TRBJ1-1; D call uncertain. This CDR3 is built from 13 residues. Germline V gene lookup returns CDR1 SGDLS and CDR2 YYNGEE. Trimming took 2 bases from V and 4 from J, leaving 9 bases between them. CDR3: CASSVGSGTEAFF. For the CDR3, the DNA is TGTGCCAGCAGCGTTGGTTCAGGCACTGAAGCTTTCTTT.

The genes are TRBV24-1 and TRBJ1-1, with TRBD1 matching 8 bases. Germline lookup yields CDR1 KGHDR and CDR2 SFDVKD. CDR3 length equals 13 residues. J was trimmed by 6 bases and V by 7 bases; bases with no gene match: 6. CDR3 region: CATRDRVVPEAFF. The CDR3 DNA follows: TGTGCCACCAGGGACAGGGTGGTGCCTGAAGCTTTCTTT.

This clone is a singleton in its sample. This chain links TRBV6-9 with TRBJ1-2; tentatively, D is TRBD1 (5 bases). Germline CDR1 reads MNHGY; CDR2 reads SVAAGI. The CDR3 is 16 amino acids. Trimming cost V 5 bases and J 2 bases, with 18 bases left between them. CDR3 residues: CASSPCPGLPNYGYTF. DNA of the CDR3: TGTGCCAGCAGTCCATGCCCAGGGCTGCCGAACTATGGCTACACCTTC.

The chain is built from TRBV12-3 or TRBV12-4 and TRBJ1-1; tentatively, D is TRBD1 (5 bases). V was pared by 10 bases and J by 5 bases, with 11 bases between. The length of the CDR3 is 11 residues. CDR3: CATGGVTEAFF. The CDR3 region has the DNA TGTGCCACCGGGGGGGTGACTGAAGCTTTCTTT.

The genes are TRBV2 and TRBJ1-1, with D possibly matching TRBD1 (6 bases). Per germline, CDR1 SNHLY and CDR2 FYNNEI. CDR3 size: 13 residues. Trimming removed 9 bases at V and 4 bases at J, with 15 bases between. The DNA of the CDR3 is TGTGCCAGAGACCCTACAGGGTCCACTGAAGCTTTCTTT. It is translated as CARDPTGSTEAFF.

The gene calls are TRBV13 and TRBJ2-7, with D possibly TRBD2 on 5 matching bases. Germline V lookup: CDR1 PRHDT, CDR2 FYEKMQ (reference sequence). Trimming cost V 5 bases and J 0 bases, with 11 bases left between them. The CDR3 extends over 14 amino acids. CDR3 coding DNA: TGTGCCAGCAGCGCTGTAGGAGGCTCCTACGAGCAGTACTTC. This encodes CASSAVGGSYEQYF.

J is TRBJ2-1 and V is TRBV28; tentative D call: TRBD2 (6 bases). This CDR3 region has 19 residues. V lost 3 bases and J lost 7, with 28 bases in between. CDR1 is MDHEN and CDR2 is SYDVKM in the germline V gene. In nucleotides, the CDR3 is TGTGCCAGCAGTTTCTACGGACCGGGATCGGGACTCCTCGTGAATGAGCAGTTCTTC. It yields the protein CASSFYGPGSGLLVNEQFF.

The rearrangement uses TRBV4-1 and TRBJ2-2; TRBD2 might be the D (7 bases). V was shortened by 4 bases and J by 0 bases, with 12 bases between the two germline ends. The V gene's germline CDR1 is MGHRA and CDR2 YSYEKL. The CDR3 is 16 residues long. Written as DNA, the CDR3 is TGCGCCAGCAGCCGGGCGGGGGCTCCGAACACCGGGGAGCTGTTTTTT. As protein: CASSRAGAPNTGELFF.

The chain employs TRBV7-2 and TRBJ1-4; D is undetermined. V lost 3 bases and J lost 5, with 7 bases in between. This CDR3 is built from 13 residues. The germline CDR1 and CDR2 sequences are SGHTA and FQGNSA. Here the CDR3 reads CASSFAGNEKLFF. The CDR3 DNA reads as TGTGCCAGCAGCTTTGCGGGGAATGAAAAACTGTTTTTT.

The chain recombines TRBV7-6 with TRBJ2-3, with 12 bases fitting TRBD2. Germline V gene data show CDR1 as SGHVS and CDR2 as FNYEAQ. This CDR3 is 16 amino acids long. J gave up 2 bases and V 8 bases, and 8 bases lay outside the gene matches. This CDR3 is CASAPLAGGYTDTQYF. CDR3 in DNA: TGTGCCAGCGCCCCGCTAGCGGGAGGGTACACAGATACGCAGTATTTT.

This chain links TRBV27 with TRBJ2-1; the D gene is possibly TRBD1 (6 bases). The germline V gene encodes CDR1 MNHEY and CDR2 SMNVEV (reference sequence). CDR3 length: 14 residues. V was trimmed by 7 bases and J by 5 bases, leaving 15 bases between them. Here the CDR3 reads CASNYQGPHNEQFF. The DNA of the CDR3 is TGTGCCAGCAATTACCAGGGGCCACACAATGAGCAGTTCTTC.

The chain uses TRBV30 and TRBJ1-6; TRBD1 aligns across 10 bases. In germline, CDR1 is GTSNPN, CDR2 SVGIG (reference sequence). This CDR3 has 21 residues. Trimming at V came to 4 bases and at J to 7 bases, leaving 25 bases not matched to a gene. In DNA form, the CDR3 reads TGTGCCTGGATTCCGAAATCTTACCGGGACAGGGGAAAACGGGGAAATTCACCCCTCCACTTT. Amino acids: CAWIPKSYRDRGKRGNSPLHF.

The chain links TRBV7-3 to TRBJ2-7, with 13 bases lining up with TRBD2. V was pared by 5 bases and J by 4 bases, with 2 bases of the junction left unmatched. Germline CDR1 SGHTA, CDR2 FQGTGA. The CDR3 runs to 14 residues. CDR3 region: CASSPLAGGYEQYF. The CDR3 region has the DNA TGTGCCAGCAGCCCACTAGCGGGAGGGTACGAGCAGTACTTC.

The V gene is TRBV5-1, the J gene TRBJ1-2, with 9 nucleotides matching TRBD1. The CDR3 spans 14 residues. Looked up from germline, CDR1 is SGHRS and CDR2 is YFSETQ. Trimming at V came to 6 bases and at J to 8 bases, leaving 11 bases not matched to a gene. CDR3 residues: CASKVTGGHRGYTF. CDR3 in DNA: TGCGCCAGCAAAGTGACAGGGGGACATCGGGGCTACACCTTC.

The chain combines TRBV11-2 with TRBJ1-3; tentative D call: TRBD1 (6 bases). This CDR3 spans 16 amino acids. V lost 5 bases and J 1 base, leaving 15 bases between the germline ends. The germline V gene has CDR1 SGHAT and CDR2 FQNNGV. The CDR3 nucleotides read TGTGCCAGCAGCCGCGTACAGGGTGCTTCTGGAAACACCATATATTTT. Amino acids: CASSRVQGASGNTIYF.

Comment on this clone: One junction end does not reproduce the germline sequence, and a read error may be involved. The chain has TRBV7-2 and TRBJ1-5; D gene uncertain. The CDR3 is 14 amino acids. CDR1 is SGHTA, CDR2 FQGNSA, per germline. CDR3 DNA sequence: TGTGCCAGCAGCCTTGGGTTTAGCGATCAGCCCCAGCATTTT. Its translation is CASSLGFSDQPQHF.

The V gene is TRBV5-6, the J gene TRBJ2-2; 7 nucleotides line up with TRBD2. Germline CDR1 is SGHDT and CDR2 is YYEEEE. The CDR3 spans 15 residues. J gave up 6 bases and V 6 bases, and 11 bases lay outside the gene matches. Here the CDR3 reads CASIGGSGVSGELFF. CDR3 nucleotides: TGTGCCAGCATAGGCGGGAGTGGGGTGTCCGGGGAGCTGTTTTTT.

V gene TRBV2 combines with J gene TRBJ1-6; 8 bases map to TRBD1. This CDR3 region has 14 residues. CDR1 is SNHLY and CDR2 is FYNNEI in the germline V gene. V was pared by 7 bases and J by 7 bases, with 6 bases of the junction left unmatched. CDR3 in amino acids: CASISDRGNSPLHF. The CDR3 DNA sequence: TGTGCCAGCATATCCGACAGGGGAAATTCACCCCTCCACTTT.

The chain uses TRBV4-1 and TRBJ1-1; possible D gene TRBD1, 6 bases. Germline V lookup: CDR1 MGHRA, CDR2 YSYEKL. The CDR3 is 12 amino acids. The V end lost 0 bases, the J end lost 11 bases, and 10 bases lay between the germline ends. CDR3: CASSQERQGAFF. The DNA for the CDR3 is TGCGCCAGCAGCCAAGAACGGCAGGGGGCTTTCTTT.

The chain joins TRBV19 to TRBJ1-2; 9 positions agree with TRBD1. The CDR3 loop spans 14 amino acids. Germline lookup yields CDR1 LNHDA and CDR2 SQIVND (reference sequence). The junction had 11 bases not matched to a gene; V was cut back by 7 bases and J by 8 bases. The CDR3, as DNA: TGTGCCAGTACCCCGGGACAGGGTTCTCAAGGCTACACCTTC. It yields the protein CASTPGQGSQGYTF.

The chain uses TRBV27 and TRBJ1-5, with no clear D. With 6 bases removed from V and 5 bases from J, the gap between germline ends came to 11 bases. Germline V lookup: CDR1 MNHEY, CDR2 SMNVEV (reference sequence). The CDR3 length is 13 residues. CDR3 DNA: TGTGCCAGCAGAGTCAGGTGGGATCAGCCCCAGCATTTT. Protein: CASRVRWDQPQHF.

The chain recombines TRBV2 with TRBJ1-1; no definite D call. The ends were cut back, 7 bases at V and 6 bases at J, with 18 bases in the middle. Looked up from germline, CDR1 is SNHLY and CDR2 is FYNNEI. This CDR3 is built from 14 residues. The CDR3, as DNA: TGTGCCAGCAATAAAGAGGGCCCGTGGGCTGAAGCTTTCTTT. Protein sequence: CASNKEGPWAEAFF.

V and J are TRBV29-1 and TRBJ1-6, with TRBD1 matching over 7 bases. CDR3 length: 17 residues. CDR1 is SQVTM and CDR2 is ANQGSEA in the germline V gene. Losses at the gene ends were 1 base for V and 8 bases for J; bases not matched to a gene: 14. CDR3 nucleotide sequence: TGCAGCGTTGAAGTCCCGAGGCCGACAGGGTGGTATTCACCCCTCCACTTT. It is translated as CSVEVPRPTGWYSPLHF.

The V and J genes are TRBV5-8 and TRBJ1-1, with D possibly TRBD1 on 5 matching bases. The V and J ends lost 0 bases and 4 bases respectively, with 13 bases between them. Germline V CDR1 and CDR2: SGHTS, YDEGEE. The CDR3 has 15 residues. CDR3 residues: CASSLGQGLGTEAFF. DNA for the CDR3: TGTGCCAGCAGCTTGGGGCAGGGTTTAGGCACTGAAGCTTTCTTT. The full variable domain, its missing parts supplied by reference TRBV5-8 and TRBJ1-1, is EAGVTQSPTHLIKTRGQQATLRCSPISGHTSVYWYQQALGLGLQFLLWYDEGEERNRGNFPPRFSGRQFPNYSSELNVNALELEDSALYLCASSLGQGLGTEAFFGQGTRLTVV.